This T cell receptor (beta chain) was profiled in a study of cytomegalovirus exposure and HLA in healthy donors. The study's findings and limits: The classifier reportedly diagnosed cytomegalovirus status with high specificity and sensitivity. TCR beta V- and J-gene trimming was later associated with a missense DCLRE1C variant.

PCR was performed using 60 Vbeta and 13 Jbeta primers. The method was immunoSEQ multiplex PCR; TCRdb's version includes in-frame clones alone and lacks a portion of them. The top ten clones hold roughly 3% of a sample with roughly 110,000 clones, 65% to 75% of them seen once. This clone appeared once. Its target is not known. This CDR3 contains 11 residues. Between the trimmed V and J ends, which lost 3 bases and 5 bases, there was a span of 4 bases. Germline V gene data show CDR1 as KGHSH and CDR2 as LQKENI. The rearrangement joins TRBV18 to TRBJ2-5, with unresolved D. The sequencing sample was made of PBMCs. This TCR derives from a female donor in good health and CMV-seronegative. For the CDR3, the DNA is TGTGCCAGCTCACCGAGCGAGACCCAGTACTTC. The encoded protein is CASSPSETQYF.